This T cell receptor (beta chain) was captured in a study of cytomegalovirus exposure and HLA in healthy donors. As to this clone: Other DNA sequences in the same sample also yield this CDR3.

TCRdb's table, derived via immunoSEQ multiplex PCR, lists solely in-frame clones and lacks some. The sample contains 300,000 to 400,000 clones, just over 85% of which appear only once. The material sequenced was PBMCs. The sequence came from a young woman in good health and CMV-seronegative.

CDR3 residues: CASSLLSTDTQYF. CDR3 sequence (DNA): TGTGCCAGCAGTTTACTCAGCACAGATACGCAGTATTTT. The chain is built from TRBV27 and TRBJ2-3; D is unresolved. Germline V gene sequence: CDR1 MNHEY, CDR2 SMNVEV (reference sequence). The CDR3 covers 13 residues. With 2 bases removed from V and 0 bases from J, the gap between germline ends came to 3 bases.